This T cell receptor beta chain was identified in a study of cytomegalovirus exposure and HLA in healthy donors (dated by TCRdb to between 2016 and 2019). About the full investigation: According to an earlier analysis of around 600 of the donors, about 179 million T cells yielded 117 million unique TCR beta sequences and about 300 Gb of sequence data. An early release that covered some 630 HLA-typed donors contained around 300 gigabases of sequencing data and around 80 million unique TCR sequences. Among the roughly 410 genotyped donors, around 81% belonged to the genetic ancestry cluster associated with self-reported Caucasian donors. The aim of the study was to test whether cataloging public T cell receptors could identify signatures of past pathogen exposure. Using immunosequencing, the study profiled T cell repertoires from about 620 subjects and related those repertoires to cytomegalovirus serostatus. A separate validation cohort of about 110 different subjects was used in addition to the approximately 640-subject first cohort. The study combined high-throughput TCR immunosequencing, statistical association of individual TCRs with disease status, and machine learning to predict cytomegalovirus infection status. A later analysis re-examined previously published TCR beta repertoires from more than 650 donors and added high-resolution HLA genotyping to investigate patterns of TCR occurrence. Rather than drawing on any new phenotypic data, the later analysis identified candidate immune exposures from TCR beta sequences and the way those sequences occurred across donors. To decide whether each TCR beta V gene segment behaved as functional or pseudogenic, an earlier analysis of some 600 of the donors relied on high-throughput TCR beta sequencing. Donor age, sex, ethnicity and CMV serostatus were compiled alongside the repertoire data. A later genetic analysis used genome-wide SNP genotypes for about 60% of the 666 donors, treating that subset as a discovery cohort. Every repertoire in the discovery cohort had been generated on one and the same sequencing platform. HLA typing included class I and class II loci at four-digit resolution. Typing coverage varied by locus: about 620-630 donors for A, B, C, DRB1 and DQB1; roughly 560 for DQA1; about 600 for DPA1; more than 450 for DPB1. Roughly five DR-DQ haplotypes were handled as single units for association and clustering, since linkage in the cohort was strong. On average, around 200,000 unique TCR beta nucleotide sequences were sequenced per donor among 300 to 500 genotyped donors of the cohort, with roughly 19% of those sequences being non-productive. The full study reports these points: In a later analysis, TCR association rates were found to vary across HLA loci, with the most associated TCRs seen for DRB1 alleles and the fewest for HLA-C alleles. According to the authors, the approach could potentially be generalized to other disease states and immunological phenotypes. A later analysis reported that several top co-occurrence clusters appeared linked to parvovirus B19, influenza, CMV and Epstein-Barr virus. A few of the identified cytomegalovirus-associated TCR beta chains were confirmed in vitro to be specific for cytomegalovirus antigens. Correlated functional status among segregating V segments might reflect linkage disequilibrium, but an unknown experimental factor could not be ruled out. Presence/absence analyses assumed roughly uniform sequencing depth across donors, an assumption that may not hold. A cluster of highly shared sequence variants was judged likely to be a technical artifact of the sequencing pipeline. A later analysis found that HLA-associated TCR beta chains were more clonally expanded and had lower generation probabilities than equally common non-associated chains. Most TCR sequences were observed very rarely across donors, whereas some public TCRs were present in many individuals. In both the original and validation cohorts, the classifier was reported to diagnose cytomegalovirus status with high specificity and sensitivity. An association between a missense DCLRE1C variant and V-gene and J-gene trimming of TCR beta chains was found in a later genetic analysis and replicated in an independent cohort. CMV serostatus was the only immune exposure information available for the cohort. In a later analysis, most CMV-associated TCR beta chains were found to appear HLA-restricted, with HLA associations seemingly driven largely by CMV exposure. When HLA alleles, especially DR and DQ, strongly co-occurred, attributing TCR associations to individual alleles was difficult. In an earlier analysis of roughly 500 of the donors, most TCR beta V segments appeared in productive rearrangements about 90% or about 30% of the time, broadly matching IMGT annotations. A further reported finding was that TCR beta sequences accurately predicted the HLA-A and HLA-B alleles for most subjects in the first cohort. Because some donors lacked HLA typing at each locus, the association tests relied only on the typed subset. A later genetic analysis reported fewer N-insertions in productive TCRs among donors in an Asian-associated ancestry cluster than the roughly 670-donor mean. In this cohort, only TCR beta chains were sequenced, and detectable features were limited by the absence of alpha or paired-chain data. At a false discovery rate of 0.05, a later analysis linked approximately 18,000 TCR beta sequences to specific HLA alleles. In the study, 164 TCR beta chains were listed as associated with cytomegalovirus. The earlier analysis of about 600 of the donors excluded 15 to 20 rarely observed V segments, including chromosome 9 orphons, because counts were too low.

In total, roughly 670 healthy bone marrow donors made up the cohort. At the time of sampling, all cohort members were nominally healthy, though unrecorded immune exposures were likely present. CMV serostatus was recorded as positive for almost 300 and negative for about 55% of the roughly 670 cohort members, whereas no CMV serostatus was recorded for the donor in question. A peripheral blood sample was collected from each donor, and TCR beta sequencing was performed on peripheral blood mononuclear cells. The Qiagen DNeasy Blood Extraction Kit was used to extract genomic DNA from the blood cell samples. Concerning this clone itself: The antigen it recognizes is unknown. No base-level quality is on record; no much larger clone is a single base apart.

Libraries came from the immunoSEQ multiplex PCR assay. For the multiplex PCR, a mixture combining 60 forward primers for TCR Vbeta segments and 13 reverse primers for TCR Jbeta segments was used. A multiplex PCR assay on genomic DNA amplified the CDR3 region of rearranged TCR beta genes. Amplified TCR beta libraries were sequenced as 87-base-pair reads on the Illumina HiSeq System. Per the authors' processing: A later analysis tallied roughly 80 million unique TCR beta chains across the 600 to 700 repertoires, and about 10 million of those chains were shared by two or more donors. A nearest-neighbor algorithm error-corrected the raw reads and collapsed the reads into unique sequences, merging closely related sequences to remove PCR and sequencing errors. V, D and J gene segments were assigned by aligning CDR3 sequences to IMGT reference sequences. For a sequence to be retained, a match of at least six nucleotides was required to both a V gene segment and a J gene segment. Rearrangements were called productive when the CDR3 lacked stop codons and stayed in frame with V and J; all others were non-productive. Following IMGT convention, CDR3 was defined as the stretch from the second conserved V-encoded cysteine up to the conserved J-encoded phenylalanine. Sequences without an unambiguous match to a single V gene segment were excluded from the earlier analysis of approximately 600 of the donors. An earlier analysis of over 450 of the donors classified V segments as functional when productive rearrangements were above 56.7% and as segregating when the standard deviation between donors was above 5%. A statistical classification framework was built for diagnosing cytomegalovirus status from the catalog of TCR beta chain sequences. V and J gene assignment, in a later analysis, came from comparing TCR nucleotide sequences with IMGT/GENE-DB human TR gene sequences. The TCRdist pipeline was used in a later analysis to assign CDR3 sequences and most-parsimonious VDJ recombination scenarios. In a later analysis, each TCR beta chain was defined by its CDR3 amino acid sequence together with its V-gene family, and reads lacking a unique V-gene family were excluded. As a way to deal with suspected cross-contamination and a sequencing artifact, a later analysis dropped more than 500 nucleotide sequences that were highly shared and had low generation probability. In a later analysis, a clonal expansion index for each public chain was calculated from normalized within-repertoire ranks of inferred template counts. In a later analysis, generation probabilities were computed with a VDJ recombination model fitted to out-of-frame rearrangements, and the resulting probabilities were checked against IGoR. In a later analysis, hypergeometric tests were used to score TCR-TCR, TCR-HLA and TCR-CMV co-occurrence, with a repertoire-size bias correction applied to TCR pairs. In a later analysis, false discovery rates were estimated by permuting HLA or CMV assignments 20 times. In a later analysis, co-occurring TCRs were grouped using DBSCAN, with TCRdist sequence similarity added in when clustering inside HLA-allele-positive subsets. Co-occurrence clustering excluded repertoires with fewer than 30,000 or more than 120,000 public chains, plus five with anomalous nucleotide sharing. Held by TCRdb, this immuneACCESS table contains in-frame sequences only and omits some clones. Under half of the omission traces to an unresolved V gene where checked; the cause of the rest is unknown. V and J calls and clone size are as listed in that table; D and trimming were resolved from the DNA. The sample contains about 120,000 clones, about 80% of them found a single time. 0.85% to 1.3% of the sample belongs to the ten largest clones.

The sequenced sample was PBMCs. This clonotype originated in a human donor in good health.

The CDR3 here reads CASTLGGYNSPLHF. The nucleotides are TGTGCCAGCACCCTTGGCGGCTATAATTCACCCCTCCACTTT. The chain employs TRBV6-1 and TRBJ1-6; the D gene is unclear. Taken from cysteine to phenylalanine, the CDR3 has 14 residues. Of all the DNA, just the CDR3 is kept, 42 bases in frame from base 1. The V end loses 7 bases and the J end loses 3 bases, and a stretch of 10 bases separates them. From the germline V gene, CDR1 is MNHNS and CDR2 is SASEGT.